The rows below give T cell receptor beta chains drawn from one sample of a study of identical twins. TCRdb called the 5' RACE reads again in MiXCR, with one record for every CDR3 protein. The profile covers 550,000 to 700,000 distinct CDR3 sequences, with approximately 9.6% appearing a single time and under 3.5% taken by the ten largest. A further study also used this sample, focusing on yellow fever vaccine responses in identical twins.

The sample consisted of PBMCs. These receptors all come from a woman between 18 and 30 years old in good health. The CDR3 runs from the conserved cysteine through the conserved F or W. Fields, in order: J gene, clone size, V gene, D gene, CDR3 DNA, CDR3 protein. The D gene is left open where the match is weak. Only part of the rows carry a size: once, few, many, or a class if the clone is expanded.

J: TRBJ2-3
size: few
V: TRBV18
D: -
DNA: TGTGCCAGCTCACCCCCCGGTGGGGGCCTGACTCCCACAGATACGCAGTATTTT
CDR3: CASSPPGGGLTPTDTQYF

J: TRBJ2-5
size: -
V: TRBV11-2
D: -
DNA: TGTGCCAGCAGCCCTTGGGGCCACACAGATCCAGAGACCCAGTACTTC
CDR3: CASSPWGHTDPETQYF

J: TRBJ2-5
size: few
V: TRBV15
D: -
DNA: TGTGCCACCAGCAGAGAAACGAGGGCGTACCAAGAGACCCAGTACTTC
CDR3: CATSRETRAYQETQYF

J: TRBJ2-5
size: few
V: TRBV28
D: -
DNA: TGTGCCAGCAGTTTTCAGGGTGTGATAGAGACCCAGTACTTC
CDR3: CASSFQGVIETQYF

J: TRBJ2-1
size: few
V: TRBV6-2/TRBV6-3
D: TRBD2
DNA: TGTGCCAGCAGCAAACCGGGACTAGGAGGGAATGAGCAGTTCTTC
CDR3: CASSKPGLGGNEQFF

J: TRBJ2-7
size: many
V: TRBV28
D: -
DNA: TGTGCCAGCAGCGACTCCTACGAGCAGTACTTC
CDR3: CASSDSYEQYF

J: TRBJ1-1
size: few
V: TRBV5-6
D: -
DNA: TGTGCCAGCAGCTTGAAAGAAGCTTTCTTT
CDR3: CASSLKEAFF

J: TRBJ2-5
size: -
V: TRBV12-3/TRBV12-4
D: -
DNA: TGTGCCAGCAGTTTGTCCGGGGAGCGCGATCCACAAGAGACCAAGTACTTC
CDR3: CASSLSGERDPQETKYF

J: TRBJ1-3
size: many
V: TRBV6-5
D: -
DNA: TGTGCCAGCAGTTACTTGGGGGTTAGCTCTGGAAACACCATATATTTT
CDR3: CASSYLGVSSGNTIYF

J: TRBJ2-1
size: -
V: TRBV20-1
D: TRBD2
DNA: TGCAGTGCGAGGGGACTAGCGGGAGGTCCCTCCTACAATGAGCAGTTCTTC
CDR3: CSARGLAGGPSYNEQFF

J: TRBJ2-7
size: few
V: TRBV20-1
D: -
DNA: TGCAGTGCTAGAGCGGAGGGGCTATACGAGCAGTACTTC
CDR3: CSARAEGLYEQYF